This TCR beta chain was captured by sequencing in a study of response to subunit inactivated influenza vaccine (dated by TCRdb to 2016 to 2018). Context from the whole study: Deep quantitative T cell receptor repertoire profiling was used in the study to track responses to a trivalent subunit inactivated influenza vaccine.

This clonotype was found many times. Its antigen has not been determined. The record has no base qualities; no much larger clone is one base away. Explained via the paper, the time point label denotes: 40 to 45 days after influenza vaccine administration. A distance of 12 bases separates the germline ends of V and J, which lose 0 bases and 3 bases respectively. Reading the germline V gene (reference sequence) gives CDR1 DFQATT and CDR2 SNEGSKA. There are 14 amino acids in the CDR3, from cysteine to phenylalanine inclusive. Only the CDR3 DNA stays, 42 bases, in frame from base 1. Library method: RT-PCR. Sequencer: Illumina HiSeq 2500. TCRdb reanalyzed the raw reads on its own, using fastp at Q25 for trimming and MiXCR for clone calling, and kept in-frame beta chains. A single entry per CDR3 protein holds the most common genes and DNA from its merged rows. Recorded for this sample are 500,000 or so distinct CDR3 sequences; approximately 11% of them occurred a single time. Around 12% of the sample lies in the top ten.

General findings and caveats noted by the study authors: The authors suggested that each seasonal influenza vaccination may recruit only a limited number of new T cells.

The sample in question was PBMCs from blood, obtained 40 to 50 days after vaccination. This chain joins TRBV20-1 to TRBJ2-7, with the D gene uncertain. This TCR came from a man aged 50-60 years who received an inactivated influenza vaccine. Donor details come from another sample of the same person, matched by shared clones. The CDR3 region: CSARDGNGVYEQYF. The sequence in DNA is TGCAGTGCTAGAGATGGGAACGGTGTCTACGAGCAGTACTTC.